Each of the 3 T cell receptor beta chains below was sequenced from the same sample in a study of blood T cell repertoires in COVID-19. The data were produced by immunoSEQ multiplex PCR, yet TCRdb's version contains in-frame clones alone and is incomplete. The sample has about 130,000 clones; about 86% are singletons. The sequencing sample was made of peripheral blood. These TCRs come from a woman of 80 years or more with acute or convalescent COVID-19.

The chain combines TRBV15 with TRBJ1-2; a possible D gene is TRBD1 (5 bases). Germline CDR1 is LNHNV and CDR2 is YYDKDF (reference sequence). This CDR3 contains 15 residues. The V end was cut by 3 bases, the J end by 0 bases, with 11 bases between. The CDR3 protein is CATSRGDSSNYGYTF. CDR3 DNA sequence: TGTGCCACCAGCAGGGGCGACAGTTCTAACTATGGCTACACCTTC.

The gene calls are TRBV19 and TRBJ2-5; 9 bases are shared with TRBD2. Looked up from germline, CDR1 is LNHDA and CDR2 is SQIVND (reference sequence). The CDR3 consists of 15 residues. The V segment lost 3 bases and the J segment 2 bases; nucleotides outside the gene matches: 4. In nucleotides, the CDR3 is TGTGCCAGTAGTATCGGCGGGGGGGCACAAGAGACCCAGTACTTC. As protein: CASSIGGGAQETQYF.

The genes are TRBV5-1 and TRBJ1-6, with 8 bases matching TRBD1. J gave up 10 bases and V 5 bases, and 8 bases lay outside the gene matches. The CDR3 is 14 amino acids. Germline CDR1 reads SGHRS; CDR2 reads YFSETQ. CDR3 nucleotides: TGCGCCAGCAGGGTCGACAGGGGAAAATCACCCCTCCACTTT. Translating it yields CASRVDRGKSPLHF. The whole variable domain, remainder taken from reference TRBV5-1 and TRBJ1-6, is KAGVTQTPRYLIKTRGQQVTLSCSPISGHRSVSWYQQTPGQGLQFLFEYFSETQRNKGNFPGRFSGRQFSNSRSEMNVSTLELGDSALYLCASRVDRGKSPLHFGNGTRLTVT.